This T cell receptor (beta chain) stems from a study of cytomegalovirus exposure and HLA in healthy donors. Regarding the study as a whole: The Asian-associated ancestry cluster reportedly had fewer N-insertions than the 666-donor mean in a later analysis. Indistinguishable V segments, including TRBV6-2 and TRBV6-3, were excluded.

Germline V CDR1 and CDR2: SEHNR, FQNEAQ (reference sequence). This CDR3 has 13 amino acids. Remarks on this clone: Its antigen is not known. Germline is not matched at one junction end, which may reflect a read error.

The study ran its PCR with 60 Vbeta and 13 Jbeta primers. Sequencing was performed with immunoSEQ multiplex PCR; in TCRdb, only in-frame clones are kept and a portion is missing. The repertoire consists of roughly 80,000 clones, with 70% to 85% occurring once and the leading ten covering 2.5% to 3%. What was sequenced was PBMCs. The chain has TRBV7-9 and TRBJ1-1; 8 bases align to TRBD1. The receptor was derived from a man over 45 in good health and CMV-seropositive. The CDR3 coding sequence is TGTTCCAGCACCCTCCAGGGGGCGGCTGAAGCTTTCTTT. Translating gives CSSTLQGAAEAFF.